Listed below are T cell receptor beta chains from one sample, sequenced in a study of shared clonotypes between healthy human individuals. TCRdb's table, derived via immunoSEQ multiplex PCR, lists solely in-frame clones and lacks some. The sample yields 2,500,000 or so clones, about nine tenths seen once. The sample consisted of naive CD4+ T cells from PBMCs. Receptors were obtained from a man younger than 35 in good health. Some clones in this sample may be carry-over from other donors' samples. Each CDR3 is given with its conserved first and last residue. The order of the fields is J gene, V gene, clone size, CDR3 protein. Clone size is given for some rows only: seen once, a few or many times, or a class if the clone is expanded.

J: TRBJ1-4
V: TRBV7-2
size: -
CDR3: CASSLLEIGEKLFF

J: TRBJ1-4
V: TRBV11-2
size: -
CDR3: CASSLPRGRLEKLFF

J: TRBJ2-3
V: TRBV27
size: -
CDR3: CASSLSFSLLVLTDTQYF

J: TRBJ2-3
V: TRBV19
size: -
CDR3: CASSITSGLVAGGPTDTQYF

J: TRBJ2-7
V: TRBV5-1
size: -
CDR3: CASRIAGWGYEQYF

J: TRBJ2-1
V: TRBV9
size: -
CDR3: CASSSPNRLGQFF

J: TRBJ1-1
V: TRBV19
size: -
CDR3: CASSYLNTEAFF

J: TRBJ2-5
V: TRBV30
size: -
CDR3: CAWSVPQETQYF

J: TRBJ1-4
V: TRBV2
size: -
CDR3: CASSVDTNEKLFF

J: TRBJ1-5
V: TRBV19
size: -
CDR3: CASSIDRGRETPQHF

J: TRBJ1-1
V: TRBV2
size: -
CDR3: CASKILQGNTEAFF

J: TRBJ2-7
V: TRBV2
size: -
CDR3: CASTGVNYEQYF

J: TRBJ2-1
V: TRBV7-3
size: once
CDR3: CASSLLAASGRVNNEQFF

J: TRBJ1-6
V: TRBV30
size: -
CDR3: CGLQGTHYNSPLHF

J: TRBJ1-3
V: TRBV7-9
size: -
CDR3: CASSLLAGSSGNTIYF

J: TRBJ1-3
V: TRBV4-1
size: -
CDR3: CASSQTLRGQGNTIYF

J: TRBJ1-3
V: TRBV6-6
size: -
CDR3: CATQIRNTIYF

J: TRBJ2-1
V: TRBV5-1
size: -
CDR3: CASSPQGHEYNEQFF

J: TRBJ2-3
V: TRBV7-2
size: -
CDR3: CASSRWVTDTQYF

J: TRBJ2-2
V: TRBV7-2
size: -
CDR3: CASSLMHWTANTGELFF

J: TRBJ2-1
V: TRBV28
size: -
CDR3: CASSLGRPSYNEQFF

J: TRBJ1-3
V: TRBV5-1
size: few
CDR3: CASSSGSSGNTIYF

J: TRBJ2-1
V: TRBV27
size: -
CDR3: CASSFGRGYLNEQFF

J: TRBJ1-4
V: TRBV28
size: -
CDR3: CASSPTGGVANEKLFF

J: TRBJ1-1
V: TRBV30
size: few
CDR3: CAWSPNPMREAFF

J: TRBJ1-1
V: TRBV28
size: -
CDR3: CASSPGDLNTEAFF

J: TRBJ1-1
V: TRBV7-3
size: -
CDR3: CASSLMGALGNTEAFF

J: TRBJ1-1
V: TRBV6-6
size: -
CDR3: CASTLNTEAFF